The 7 T cell receptor beta chains given below trace back to one sample, sequenced in a study of blood T cell repertoires in COVID-19. Generated by immunoSEQ multiplex PCR, the TCRdb table keeps only in-frame clones and is missing some. The table has 120,000 to 150,000 clones, around four fifths seen once; the top ten hold approximately 3%. The sequencing sample was made of PBMCs or T cells enriched from blood (not recorded which). Receptors originate from a woman between 50 and 59 years old with acute COVID-19.

The V gene is TRBV30, the J gene TRBJ2-3, with 9 nucleotides matching TRBD2. The germline CDR1 and CDR2 sequences are GTSNPN and SVGIG (reference sequence). The V and J ends lost 3 bases and 6 bases, in that order; junction bases with no gene match: 10. The CDR3 is made up of 15 amino acids. CDR3 protein: CAWRGAGGPMDTQYF. The CDR3 region has the DNA TGTGCCTGGAGAGGAGCGGGAGGCCCCATGGATACGCAGTATTTT.

The chain uses TRBV6-2 or TRBV6-3 and TRBJ2-3, with D tentatively TRBD2 (5 bases). Per germline, CDR1 MNHEY and CDR2 SVGEGT. The CDR3 contains 19 residues. The V gene lost 4 bases and the J gene lost 1 base, with 24 bases spanning the gap. The CDR3 is CASSFTPGNSVPGTDTQYF. The CDR3 bases are TGTGCCAGCAGTTTCACTCCGGGGAATTCGGTGCCCGGCACAGATACGCAGTATTTT.

This chain links TRBV29-1 with TRBJ2-5, with D tentatively TRBD2 (5 bases). Trimming stripped 1 base from V and 5 bases from J, with 17 bases between. From germline, CDR1 is SQVTM and CDR2 ANQGSEA. The CDR3 is made up of 15 amino acids. This CDR3 is CSVEGLRAPGETQYF. The CDR3 DNA sequence: TGCAGCGTTGAAGGGTTGAGAGCCCCGGGGGAGACCCAGTACTTC.

This chain uses TRBV19 with TRBJ1-4, with D possibly matching TRBD1 (6 bases). This CDR3 contains 16 residues. V was pared by 6 bases and J by 3 bases, with 17 bases between. Germline V CDR1 and CDR2: LNHDA, SQIVND (reference sequence). The CDR3 is CASSNTGQLSNEKLFF. As DNA, the CDR3 is TGTGCCAGTAGCAACACAGGACAGCTATCTAATGAAAAACTGTTTTTT.

The CDR3 sequence is CASSPPLTRLQYF. The CDR3 nucleotides are TGTGCCAGCAGCCCACCCCTTACTAGACTGCAGTACTTC. The J gene is TRBJ2-7, the V gene TRBV3-1 (or the pseudogene TRBV3-2); a weak D match, TRBD2 (5 bases). This CDR3 has 13 residues. V lost 4 bases to trimming and J lost 9 bases, with 16 bases between them. The V gene's germline CDR1 is LGHDT and CDR2 YNNKEL (reference sequence).

The chain employs TRBV19 and TRBJ1-4; D remains ambiguous. The germline CDR1 and CDR2 sequences are LNHDA and SQIVND (reference sequence). The CDR3 totals 11 residues. The V and J ends lost 6 bases and 8 bases respectively, with 7 bases between them. The DNA of the CDR3 is TGTGCCAGTAGGGGAGGGGAAAAACTGTTTTTT. It encodes CASRGGEKLFF.

V usage is TRBV11-2 and J usage is TRBJ2-7; possible D gene TRBD2, 6 bases. Trimming shortened V by 4 bases and J by 7 bases, and 17 bases separated the two germline ends. The CDR3 extends over 14 amino acids. Germline lookup yields CDR1 SGHAT and CDR2 FQNNGV. The CDR3 spells CASSSLGLNPEQYF. The CDR3 region has the DNA TGTGCCAGCAGCTCGTTAGGACTAAATCCGGAGCAGTACTTC.